This T cell receptor (beta chain) originates from a study of T cells in Graves' hyperthyroidism and ophthalmopathy. This clonotype showed up just a few times. Its antigen is still unknown. TCR beta CDR3 regions were amplified from RNA. The TCR CDR3 first-round RT-PCR relied on the HTBI primer set. TCRdb called the multiplex PCR reads again in MiXCR, with one record for every CDR3 protein. The table records about 400,000 distinct CDR3 sequences, over 12% of them present only once. Germline lookup yields CDR1 SGHNT and CDR2 YYREEE (reference sequence). The CDR3 is made up of 14 amino acids. Trimming pared 4 bases from V and 8 bases from J, leaving 16 bases between. Study-wide results and caveats: The model predicted ophthalmopathy a median around 6.5 months before onset. Most thyroid clonotypes that were expanded above 0.001 also turned up in blood.

The receptor comes from a man aged 50-60 years with Graves' ophthalmopathy. This rearrangement joins TRBV5-4 to TRBJ2-1; D unclear. The sequencing input was blood. The CDR3 spells CASSVSYRGDEQFF. The CDR3 coding sequence is TGTGCCAGCAGCGTGTCTTATCGTGGGGATGAGCAGTTCTTC.